This is a list of T cell receptor beta chains from one sample in a study of metastatic and nonmetastatic thyroid tumors. TCRdb re-processed the PCR reads through MiXCR. The sample contains fewer than 45,000 clones, approximately 12% of which appear only once. The specimen sequenced was blood. Receptors were obtained from a female donor with papillary thyroid cancer or a benign thyroid nodule (not recorded which). Some clones in this sample may be carry-over from other donors' samples. Each CDR3 is given with its conserved first and last residue. Each record gives: clone size, V gene, J gene, D gene, CDR3 protein, CDR3 DNA. D genes are given only for firm matches. Clone size, where shown, is once, few, many, or a class for clones that have expanded.

>few|TRBV5-4|TRBJ2-2|NA
CAISLVANTGELFF
TGTGCCATCAGCTTGGTGGCTAACACCGGGGAGCTGTTTTTT
>many|TRBV28|TRBJ1-5|TRBD1
CASSGDSHYQPQHF
TGTGCCAGCAGCGGGGACAGCCACTATCAGCCCCAGCATTTT
>many|TRBV24-1|TRBJ2-1|NA
CATEVRSLSYNEQFF
TGTGCCACCGAGGTTCGAAGTTTGTCCTACAATGAGCAGTTCTTC
>many|TRBV29-1|TRBJ1-2|NA
CSVEALSGYTF
TGCAGCGTTGAGGCGTTGAGCGGCTACACCTTC
>NA|TRBV11-2|TRBJ1-1|NA
CASRPGNTEAFF
TGTGCCAGCAGGCCCGGGAACACTGAAGCTTTCTTT
>many|TRBV4-1|TRBJ2-3|NA
CASSPRGRVGLVTDTQYF
TGCGCCAGCAGCCCCCGCGGTAGGGTGGGGTTGGTGACAGATACGCAGTATTTT
>many|TRBV25-1|TRBJ1-1|TRBD1
CASSDPEGTGKAEAFF
TGTGCCAGCAGTGACCCGGAGGGGACAGGGAAGGCTGAAGCTTTCTTT
>many|TRBV11-1|TRBJ2-2|TRBD2
CASSLVAGGNTGELFF
TGTGCCAGCAGCTTAGTAGCGGGAGGAAACACCGGGGAGCTGTTTTTT
>many|TRBV5-1|TRBJ2-7|NA
CASSLSAGQSSYEQYF
TGCGCCAGCAGCCTCAGCGCGGGACAGAGCTCCTACGAGCAGTACTTC
>many|TRBV19|TRBJ2-1|TRBD2
CASSILLAGAYNEQFF
TGTGCCAGTAGTATACTACTAGCGGGAGCTTACAATGAGCAGTTCTTC
>NA|TRBV28|TRBJ2-7|NA
CASSRTMPAERSSYEQYF
TGTGCCAGCAGCAGAACCATGCCGGCGGAAAGGAGCTCCTACGAGCAGTACTTC
>many|TRBV29-1|TRBJ2-1|TRBD2
CSSGRGRGEQFF
TGCAGCTCCGGTCGGGGGAGGGGTGAGCAGTTCTTC
>many|TRBV25-1|TRBJ1-5|NA
CASSEYGGNQPQHF
TGTGCCAGCAGTGAATATGGAGGCAATCAGCCCCAGCATTTT
>few|TRBV6-1|TRBJ1-3|NA
CASIENSVSVNTIYF
TGTGCCAGCATTGAGAACTCCGTCTCTGTAAACACCATATATTTT
>medium-sized|TRBV6-1|TRBJ2-1|NA
CATGRGAGNNEQFF
TGTGCCACGGGGCGAGGAGCGGGCAACAATGAGCAGTTCTTC
>many|TRBV5-6|TRBJ1-2|NA
CASSLGGGILYGYTF
TGTGCCAGCAGCTTGGGGGGAGGGATCCTCTATGGCTACACCTTC
>many|TRBV25-1|TRBJ2-3|NA
CASTGWPGSTDTQYF
TGTGCCAGCACCGGGTGGCCGGGATCCACAGATACGCAGTATTTT
>many|TRBV28|TRBJ1-5|NA
CASSREEGGNQPQHF
TGTGCCAGCAGCCGTGAGGAGGGTGGGAATCAGCCCCAGCATTTT
>NA|TRBV9|TRBJ1-2|NA
CASSVDEGYGYTF
TGTGCCAGCAGCGTAGATGAGGGTTATGGCTACACCTTC
>medium-sized|TRBV6-4|TRBJ2-3|NA
CASSEKGSTDTQYF
TGTGCCAGCAGTGAAAAGGGCAGCACAGATACGCAGTATTTT
>many|TRBV3-1|TRBJ1-2|NA
CASSRGGAANYGYTF
TGTGCCAGCAGCCGAGGAGGAGCTGCTAACTATGGCTACACCTTC
>many|TRBV5-5|TRBJ1-2|NA
CASSLADGYGYTF
TGTGCCAGCAGCTTGGCTGATGGTTATGGCTACACCTTC
>many|TRBV28|TRBJ2-3|NA
CASRSGDTQYF
TGTGCCAGCAGATCGGGGGATACGCAGTATTTT
>many|TRBV7-9|TRBJ2-7|NA
CASSLELRGHYEQYF
TGTGCCAGCAGCTTAGAGCTCAGGGGACACTACGAGCAGTACTTC
>NA|TRBV6-4|TRBJ2-2|TRBD2
CASTPRVRASGRKPNTGELFF
TGTGCCAGCACCCCCAGGGTGCGGGCTAGCGGGAGGAAACCGAACACCGGGGAGCTGTTTTTT
>NA|TRBV6-1|TRBJ2-2|TRBD2
CASSSGGRWSGELFF
TGTGCCAGCTCCTCGGGCGGGAGATGGAGCGGGGAGCTGTTTTTT
>many|TRBV28|TRBJ1-1|NA
CASSLDRGPWGAFF
TGTGCCAGCAGTTTAGATCGGGGGCCCTGGGGGGCTTTCTTT
>many|TRBV28|TRBJ2-5|NA
CASSLRGSKTQYF
TGTGCCAGCAGCCTCAGGGGATCCAAGACCCAGTACTTC
>many|TRBV19|TRBJ1-1|NA
CASSISVNTEAFF
TGTGCCAGTAGTATTAGCGTGAACACTGAAGCTTTCTTT
>medium-sized|TRBV6-2/TRBV6-3|TRBJ2-2|NA
CASSFSPGFTGELFF
TGTGCCAGCAGTTTTTCTCCCGGGTTCACCGGGGAGCTGTTTTTT
>medium-sized|TRBV28|TRBJ1-2|TRBD1
CASSGPGVRGHYGYTF
TGTGCCAGCAGTGGTCCGGGTGTGAGGGGGCACTATGGCTACACCTTC
>many|TRBV28|TRBJ2-7|NA
CASSSRDFFAF
TGTGCCAGCAGTTCCCGGGACTTCTTTGCTTTC
>many|TRBV19|TRBJ2-7|NA
CASSTRPYYEQYF
TGTGCCAGTAGCACTCGGCCCTACTACGAGCAGTACTTC
>NA|TRBV12-3/TRBV12-4|TRBJ2-3|NA
CASRLADTQYF
TGTGCCAGCAGATTAGCAGATACGCAGTATTTT
>many|TRBV5-8|TRBJ1-3|NA
CASSLRRIVGNTIYF
TGTGCCAGCAGCTTGAGACGGATTGTTGGAAACACCATATATTTT
>NA|TRBV6-1|TRBJ1-6|NA
CASSSQGNYNSPLHF
TGTGCCAGCAGTTCACAGGGAAACTATAATTCACCCCTCCACTTT
>few|TRBV3-1|TRBJ2-1|NA
CASSQGRDHQQFF
TGTGCCAGCAGCCAAGGTAGGGACCACCAGCAGTTCTTC
>many|TRBV5-1|TRBJ2-3|NA
CASSSGGLDTQYF
TGCGCCAGCAGCTCCGGGGGCTTAGATACGCAGTATTTT
>many|TRBV11-2|TRBJ1-5|NA
CASSLVMGGAGQPQHF
TGTGCCAGCAGCTTAGTTATGGGGGGTGCGGGTCAGCCCCAGCATTTT
>many|TRBV20-1|TRBJ2-7|TRBD2
CSARDSSGRPYEQYF
TGCAGTGCTAGAGACTCTAGCGGGAGACCCTACGAGCAGTACTTC
>NA|TRBV4-1|TRBJ2-4|TRBD1
CASSQPGQGRDIQYF
TGCGCCAGCAGCCAGCCAGGACAGGGACGGGACATTCAGTACTTC
>many|TRBV5-6|TRBJ2-3|NA
CASSFLGPSTDTQYF
TGTGCCAGCAGCTTCTTGGGGCCTAGCACAGATACGCAGTATTTT
>many|TRBV12-3/TRBV12-4|TRBJ1-5|NA
CASSFRGGNQPQHF
TGTGCCAGCAGTTTTAGGGGGGGCAATCAGCCCCAGCATTTT
>many|TRBV24-1|TRBJ1-5|NA
CATSDSGGQPQHF
TGTGCCACCAGTGATTCCGGGGGGCAGCCCCAGCATTTT
>many|TRBV11-2|TRBJ2-1|NA
CASSLGESSEQFF
TGTGCCAGCAGCTTAGGAGAGTCCAGTGAGCAGTTCTTC
>many|TRBV19|TRBJ2-3|NA
CASSTGTLSTDTQYF
TGTGCCAGTAGTACCGGGACACTTAGCACAGATACGCAGTATTTT
>many|TRBV11-2|TRBJ1-1|NA
CASSLGGVTEAFF
TGTGCCAGCAGCTTGGGAGGGGTTACTGAAGCTTTCTTT
>many|TRBV11-2|TRBJ2-7|NA
CASSLVPGAGEQYF
TGTGCCAGCAGCTTAGTCCCCGGGGCCGGCGAGCAGTACTTC
>many|TRBV24-1|TRBJ1-2|NA
CATSDSGQTFYGYTF
TGTGCCACCAGTGACTCCGGACAGACCTTTTATGGCTACACCTTC
>many|TRBV7-9|TRBJ1-5|NA
CASSLQLDQPQHF
TGTGCCAGCAGCTTACAATTGGATCAGCCCCAGCATTTT
>many|TRBV6-5|TRBJ2-1|NA
CASSYRALSEQFF
TGTGCCAGCAGTTACCGGGCACTCAGTGAGCAGTTCTTC
>many|TRBV10-1|TRBJ1-2|TRBD1
CASSASTGDGGYTF
TGCGCCAGCAGTGCCTCTACAGGGGATGGTGGCTACACCTTC
>many|TRBV29-1|TRBJ2-3|TRBD2
CSVVTSTSIESQYF
TGCAGCGTTGTGACTAGCACTTCGATCGAGTCGCAGTATTTT
>many|TRBV19|TRBJ2-1|NA
CASSIVSGPGNNEQFF
TGTGCCAGTAGTATAGTATCCGGTCCGGGGAACAATGAGCAGTTCTTC